These T cell receptor beta chains were read from a single sample in a study of glioma-infiltrating T cells. One entry per CDR3 protein, called by TCRdb with MiXCR from the multiplex PCR reads. Of around 350,000 distinct CDR3 sequences in the sample, less than 50% are singletons; the top ten hold around 12%. The sample was glioma tissue, nonneoplastic brain tissue, or PBMCs (not recorded which). These receptors all stem from a human donor with low-grade glioma or glioblastoma, undergoing nonglioma brain surgery, or in good health (not recorded which). CDR3s include the opening cysteine and the closing phenylalanine or tryptophan. A D gene is named only where the DNA matches it firmly. Size values are once, few and many counts, or a class for expanded clones, and some rows have none.

TRBV4-2,TRBJ1-6,-,few,16,TGTGCCAGCAGCCAAGAAGGGACGGCCCTGGGATCACCCCTCCACTTT,CASSQEGTALGSPLHF
TRBV6-2/TRBV6-3,TRBJ1-1,-,many,11,TGTGCCAGTTCGAGCCACACTGAAGCTTTCTTT,CASSSHTEAFF
TRBV12-3/TRBV12-4,TRBJ2-1,TRBD1,-,14,TGTGCCAGCAGTTACAACAGGGGGTCGGCTGAGCAGTTCTTC,CASSYNRGSAEQFF
TRBV4-3,TRBJ2-3,-,many,15,TGCGCCAGCAGCCAAGAACGACGGACCACAGATACGCAGTATTTT,CASSQERRTTDTQYF
TRBV20-1,TRBJ2-1,TRBD2,-,19,TGCAGTGCTAGAGATCGGGAGCTAGCGGGAGGGCCTCATTACAATGAGCAGTTCTTC,CSARDRELAGGPHYNEQFF
TRBV2,TRBJ1-2,-,-,13,TGTGCCAGCAGTGAGGAAGCTAACTATGGCTACACCTTC,CASSEEANYGYTF
TRBV2,TRBJ2-1,-,-,16,TGTGCCAGCAGTGAGGGGACTGAAAGCTCCTACAATGAGCAGTTCTTC,CASSEGTESSYNEQFF
TRBV7-9,TRBJ2-5,-,-,15,TGTGCCAGCAGCTTAGAGCGTCTGGGGGAAGAGACCCAGTACTTC,CASSLERLGEETQYF
TRBV4-1,TRBJ2-1,TRBD2,-,13,TGCGCCAGCAGCCCTGGGGGGGACAATGAGCAGTTCTTC,CASSPGGDNEQFF
TRBV15,TRBJ2-1,TRBD2,many,16,TGTGCCACCAGCAGAGAAACTAGCGGATACTACAATGAGCAGTTCTTC,CATSRETSGYYNEQFF
TRBV11-3,TRBJ2-5,-,few,13,TGTGCCAGCAGTCAAGGACAGAAAGAGACCCAGTACTTC,CASSQGQKETQYF
TRBV15,TRBJ2-5,TRBD2,-,12,TGTGCCACCGCGGGAGAGGGCGAGACCCAGTACTTC,CATAGEGETQYF
TRBV27,TRBJ2-3,TRBD2,many,17,TGTGCCAGCAGTTTAACCAATACTAGCGGGAGATATGATACGCAGTATTTT,CASSLTNTSGRYDTQYF
TRBV4-3,TRBJ2-1,-,-,16,TGCGCCAGCAGCCAAATGTTGGGCGGTTCCTACAATGAGCAGTTCTTC,CASSQMLGGSYNEQFF
TRBV7-9,TRBJ1-1,-,-,15,TGTGCCAGCAGCTACCAACAGGGACAGAACACTGAAGCTTTCTTT,CASSYQQGQNTEAFF
TRBV19,TRBJ2-1,-,many,12,TGTGCCAGTAGTATGCTAGACAATGAGCAGTTCTTC,CASSMLDNEQFF
TRBV4-2,TRBJ2-1,-,-,13,TGTGCCAGCAGCCAAGAGAGCCACAATGAGCAGTTCTTC,CASSQESHNEQFF
TRBV2,TRBJ2-5,TRBD1,-,17,TGTGCCAGCAGGTACAGGGGGCGGCTCCCGTACCAAGAGAACCAGTACTTC,CASRYRGRLPYQENQYF
TRBV10-3,TRBJ1-4,TRBD1,-,13,TGTGCCACGAAGGACAGGGAGGACGAAAAACTGTTTTTT,CATKDREDEKLFF
TRBV4-1,TRBJ2-7,TRBD2,-,12,TGCGCCAGCAGCCCTTCGGGGGGCGAGCAGTACTTC,CASSPSGGEQYF
TRBV6-1,TRBJ2-7,TRBD2,few,14,TGTGCCAGCAGTACTAGCGGGTTATCCTACGAGCAGTACTTC,CASSTSGLSYEQYF
TRBV6-1,TRBJ1-3,TRBD1,-,15,TGTGCCAGCAGTATGGACAGGGGGTCTGGAAACACCATATATTTT,CASSMDRGSGNTIYF
TRBV6-1,TRBJ1-4,-,many,13,TGTGCCAGCAGCCGGGACACTAATGAAAAACTGTTTTTT,CASSRDTNEKLFF
TRBV11-2,TRBJ2-5,-,-,16,TGTGCCGGCAGCGAGCATAGCGGTAAATACCAAGAGACCCAGTACTTC,CAGSEHSGKYQETQYF
TRBV14,TRBJ2-7,-,-,14,TGTGCCAGCATCCGAGACAGGTTGTTGAACGAGCAGTACTTC,CASIRDRLLNEQYF
TRBV10-3,TRBJ1-5,-,few,13,TGTGCCATCAGTGAGGAAGGGTTTCAGCCCCAGCATTTT,CAISEEGFQPQHF
TRBV20-1,TRBJ2-7,-,many,11,TGCAGTGCTAGTTCTGGCTACGAGCAGTACTTC,CSASSGYEQYF